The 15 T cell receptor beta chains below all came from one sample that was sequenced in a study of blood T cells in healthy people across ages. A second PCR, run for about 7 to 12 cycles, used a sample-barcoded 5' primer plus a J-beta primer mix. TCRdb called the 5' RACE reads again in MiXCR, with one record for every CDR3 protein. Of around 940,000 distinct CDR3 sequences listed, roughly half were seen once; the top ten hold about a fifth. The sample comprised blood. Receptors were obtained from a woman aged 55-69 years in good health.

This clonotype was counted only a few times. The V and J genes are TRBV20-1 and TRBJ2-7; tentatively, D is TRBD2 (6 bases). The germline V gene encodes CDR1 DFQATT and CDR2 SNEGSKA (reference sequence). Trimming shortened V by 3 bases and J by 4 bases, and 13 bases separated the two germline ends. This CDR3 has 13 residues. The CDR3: CSARGDSLYEQYF. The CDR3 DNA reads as TGCAGTGCTAGGGGGGACTCGTTATACGAGCAGTACTTC.

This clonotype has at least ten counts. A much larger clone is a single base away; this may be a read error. For the CDR3, the DNA is TGTGCCAGCAGTGATCAGAGGACCCAAGAGACCCAGTACTTC. Protein: CASSDQRTQETQYF. This chain connects TRBV6-5 to TRBJ2-5; D not resolved. Germline V gives CDR1 MNHEY, CDR2 SVGAGI. The CDR3 spans 14 residues. Trimming shortened V by 5 bases and J by 1 base, and 11 bases separated the two germline ends.

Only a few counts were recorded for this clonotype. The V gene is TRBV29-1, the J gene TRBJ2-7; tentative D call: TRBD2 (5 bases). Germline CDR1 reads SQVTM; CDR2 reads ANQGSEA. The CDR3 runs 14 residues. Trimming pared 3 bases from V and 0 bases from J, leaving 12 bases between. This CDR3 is CSVEAWEHSYEQYF. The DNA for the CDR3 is TGCAGCGTTGAGGCGTGGGAGCACTCCTACGAGCAGTACTTC.

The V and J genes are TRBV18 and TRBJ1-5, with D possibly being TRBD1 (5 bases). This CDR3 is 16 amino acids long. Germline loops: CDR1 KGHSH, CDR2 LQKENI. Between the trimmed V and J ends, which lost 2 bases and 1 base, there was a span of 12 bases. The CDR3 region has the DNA TGTGCCAGCTCACCAGGAGAGGGGTTAAGCAATCAGCCCCAGCATTTT. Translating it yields CASSPGEGLSNQPQHF.

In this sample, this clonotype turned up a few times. CDR3 sequence (DNA): TGCAGCGTTGTTTTCAGGGGAGCCTACGAGCAGTACTTC. Protein product: CSVVFRGAYEQYF. The chain links TRBV29-1 to TRBJ2-7; D is possibly TRBD1 (6 bases). CDR1 is SQVTM, CDR2 ANQGSEA, per germline. V dropped 4 bases and J dropped 2 bases, with 12 bases sitting between them. CDR3 length equals 13 residues.

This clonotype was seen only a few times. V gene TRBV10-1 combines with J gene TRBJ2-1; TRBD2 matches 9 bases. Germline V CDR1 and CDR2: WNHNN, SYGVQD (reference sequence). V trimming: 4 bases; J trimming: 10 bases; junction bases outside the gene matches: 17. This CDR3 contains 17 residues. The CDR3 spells CASSGHTSGLAPREQFF. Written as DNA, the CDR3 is TGCGCCAGCAGTGGACATACTTCGGGACTAGCCCCCAGAGAGCAGTTCTTC.

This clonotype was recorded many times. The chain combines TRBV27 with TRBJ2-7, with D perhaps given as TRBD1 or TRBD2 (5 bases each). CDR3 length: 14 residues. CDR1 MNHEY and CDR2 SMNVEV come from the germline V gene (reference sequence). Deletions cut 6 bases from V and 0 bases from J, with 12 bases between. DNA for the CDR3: TGTGCCAGCAGCCTCGGGGCTAGCTCCTACGAGCAGTACTTC. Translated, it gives CASSLGASSYEQYF.

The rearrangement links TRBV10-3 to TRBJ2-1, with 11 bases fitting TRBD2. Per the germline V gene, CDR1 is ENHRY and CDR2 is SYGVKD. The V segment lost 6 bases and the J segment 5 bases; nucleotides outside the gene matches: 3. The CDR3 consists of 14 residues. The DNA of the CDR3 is TGTGCCATCAGATCGGGACTAGCGGACAATGAGCAGTTCTTC. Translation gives CAIRSGLADNEQFF.

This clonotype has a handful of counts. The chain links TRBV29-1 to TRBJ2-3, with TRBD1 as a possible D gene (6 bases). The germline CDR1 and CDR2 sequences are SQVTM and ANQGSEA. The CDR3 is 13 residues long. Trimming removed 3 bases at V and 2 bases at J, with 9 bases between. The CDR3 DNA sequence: TGCAGCGTTGATGGGGGCTTCACAGATACGCAGTATTTT. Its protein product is CSVDGGFTDTQYF.

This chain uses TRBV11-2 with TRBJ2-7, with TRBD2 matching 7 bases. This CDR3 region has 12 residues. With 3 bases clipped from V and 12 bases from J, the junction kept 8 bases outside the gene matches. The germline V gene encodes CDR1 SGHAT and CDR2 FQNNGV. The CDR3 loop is CASSLGASGGYF. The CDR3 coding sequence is TGTGCCAGCAGCTTGGGCGCCTCGGGAGGGTACTTC.

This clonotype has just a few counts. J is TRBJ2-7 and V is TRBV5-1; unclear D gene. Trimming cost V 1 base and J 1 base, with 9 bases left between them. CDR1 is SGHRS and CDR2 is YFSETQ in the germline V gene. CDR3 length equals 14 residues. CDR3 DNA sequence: TGCGCCAGCAGCTTGTTCGCAGAATCCTACGAGCAGTACTTC. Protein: CASSLFAESYEQYF.

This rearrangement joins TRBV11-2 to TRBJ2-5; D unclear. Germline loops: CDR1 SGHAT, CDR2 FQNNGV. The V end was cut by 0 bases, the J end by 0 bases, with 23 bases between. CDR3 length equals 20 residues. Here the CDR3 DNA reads TGTGCCAGCAGCTTAGATCTTAAGGGCGCCCCGAGTCCTTACCAAGAGACCCAGTACTTC. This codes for CASSLDLKGAPSPYQETQYF.

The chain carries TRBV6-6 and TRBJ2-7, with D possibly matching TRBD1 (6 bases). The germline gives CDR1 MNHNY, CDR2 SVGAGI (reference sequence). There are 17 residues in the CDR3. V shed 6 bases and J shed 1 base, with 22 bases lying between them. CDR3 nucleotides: TGTGCCAGCAGAGTTTACGGTGCAGGGGCGTCTTCCTACGAGCAGTACTTC. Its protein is CASRVYGAGASSYEQYF.

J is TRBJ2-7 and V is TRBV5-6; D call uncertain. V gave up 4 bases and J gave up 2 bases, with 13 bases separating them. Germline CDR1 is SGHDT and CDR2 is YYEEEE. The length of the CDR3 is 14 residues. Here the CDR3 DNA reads TGTGCCAGCAGCAGAGGCCAAACCCCCTACGAGCAGTACTTC. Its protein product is CASSRGQTPYEQYF. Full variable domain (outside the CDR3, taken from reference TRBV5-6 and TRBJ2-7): DAGVTQSPTHLIKTRGQQVTLRCSPKSGHDTVSWYQQALGQGPQFIFQYYEEEERQRGNFPDRFSGHQFPNYSSELNVNALLLGDSALYLCASSRGQTPYEQYFGPGTRLTVT.

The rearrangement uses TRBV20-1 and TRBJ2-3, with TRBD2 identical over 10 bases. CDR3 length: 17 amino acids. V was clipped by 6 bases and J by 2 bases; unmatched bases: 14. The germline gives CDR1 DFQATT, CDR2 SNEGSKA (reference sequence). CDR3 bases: TGCAGTGCCATGCTACCGGGACTAGCGCATGCCACAGATACGCAGTATTTT. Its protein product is CSAMLPGLAHATDTQYF.